Below, one TCR beta chain is given with its context. What it binds is unknown. cDNA synthesis used the whole RNA isolate, giving expressed TCRB sequences. Roughly 3.6 million reads was the average for naive, central memory and regulatory T cell samples. The protocol was immunoSEQ multiplex PCR, while the TCRdb copy is restricted to in-frame clones and leaves out a portion. The sample includes hundreds of thousands of clones, more than 12% of them seen just once. V lost 0 bases to trimming and J lost 1 base, with 9 bases between them. This CDR3 comprises 15 residues. Sorting based on CD45RO/CCR7/CD25/CD127/CD95/CD27 separated CD4+ naive, central memory, regulatory and stem cell-like memory cells. This sample was taken from a study of beta chain features in type 1 diabetes. Study results and limitations: PCR might favor shorter templates, but any such skew would affect patients and controls equally. TCRB CDR3s were moderately but significantly shorter in Type 1 diabetes patients in all four CD4+ subsets. Among type 1 diabetes patients, VDJ junctions had fewer insertions and more deletions.

The receptor's source is a man between 18 and 29 years old with type 1 diabetes. The sequenced sample was naive CD4+ T cells from blood. V usage is TRBV23-1 and J usage is TRBJ2-5; D is perhaps TRBD2 (6 bases). TRBV23-1 falls under the ORF class, with uncertain function. CDR3 nucleotides: TGCGCCAGCAGTCAATCGGGGGGTCTCCAAGAGACCCAGTACTTC. It yields the protein CASSQSGGLQETQYF.